Listed below are T cell receptor beta chains from one sample, sequenced in a study of cytomegalovirus exposure and HLA in healthy donors. Clones were sequenced by immunoSEQ multiplex PCR, and TCRdb holds only the in-frame ones, with some missing. The table records 150,000 to 200,000 clones, roughly 82% of them present only once. Material: PBMCs. The receptors come from a woman aged 45-60 years in good health and CMV-seronegative. The CDR3 runs from the conserved cysteine through the conserved F or W. The D gene is left open where the match is weak. Some rows mark clone size as missing; the rest say once, few, many or name a class of expanded clone.

cdr3_length	v_call	j_call	d_call	clone_size	cdr3_aa	cdr3_nt
17	TRBV4-2	TRBJ2-3	TRBD2	once	CASSQTGTSGGADTQYF	TGTGCCAGCAGCCAAACCGGGACTAGCGGGGGTGCAGATACGCAGTATTTT
15	TRBV28	TRBJ2-3	TRBD2	.	CASSLSAGGPDTQYF	TGTGCCAGCAGCCTCTCGGCGGGGGGGCCAGATACGCAGTATTTT
15	TRBV9	TRBJ2-5	.	.	CASSVGMAARETQYF	TGTGCCAGCAGCGTAGGGATGGCCGCCAGGGAGACCCAGTACTTC
16	TRBV12-5	TRBJ2-1	.	few	CASGLVLDSYYNEQFF	TGTGCTAGTGGTTTGGTACTAGATAGTTATTACAATGAGCAGTTCTTC
18	TRBV19	TRBJ1-2	.	.	CASRLEDRRLNSNYGYTF	TGTGCCAGTAGGTTAGAAGACAGACGATTAAATTCTAACTATGGCTACACCTTC
16	TRBV27	TRBJ2-7	TRBD1	.	CASSITDRARTYEQYF	TGTGCCAGCAGTATCACGGACAGGGCCAGAACTTACGAGCAGTACTTC
15	TRBV6-6	TRBJ2-7	.	.	CASSLDRRLLNEQYF	TGTGCCAGCAGTCTAGACAGGCGCCTCCTGAACGAGCAGTACTTC
14	TRBV5-1	TRBJ2-7	TRBD1	.	CASSSLRGRLEQYF	TGCGCCAGCAGCTCGTTGAGGGGGCGCCTCGAGCAGTACTTC
17	TRBV25-1	TRBJ1-3	.	.	CASSESGSGESGNTIYF	TGTGCCAGCAGTGAATCCGGGTCGGGGGAATCTGGAAACACCATATATTTT
16	TRBV9	TRBJ2-3	TRBD1	.	CASSVGLETGTDTQYF	TGTGCCAGCAGCGTAGGCCTCGAGACAGGGACAGATACGCAGTATTTT
16	TRBV10-3	TRBJ2-1	TRBD2	.	CAISGVAGSSYNEQFF	TGTGCCATCAGTGGCGTAGCGGGGAGCTCCTACAATGAGCAGTTCTTC
13	TRBV10-3	TRBJ1-5	.	.	CAIRGASNQPQHF	TGTGCCATCAGGGGGGCAAGCAATCAGCCCCAGCATTTT
11	TRBV6-5	TRBJ2-7	.	.	CASSDTYEQYF	TGTGCCAGCAGTGACACCTACGAGCAGTACTTC
15	TRBV4-1	TRBJ2-3	TRBD2	.	CASSQVLAGGNTQYF	TGCGCCAGCAGCCAAGTACTAGCGGGGGGGAATACGCAGTATTTT
14	TRBV27	TRBJ2-1	TRBD2	few	CASRKTGTNNEQFF	TGTGCCAGTAGAAAAACCGGGACTAACAATGAGCAGTTCTTC
18	TRBV4-2	TRBJ2-3	TRBD2	.	CASSLRGSSGRAPDTQYF	TGTGCCAGCAGCCTTAGGGGGAGCAGCGGGAGGGCCCCAGATACGCAGTATTTT
16	TRBV9	TRBJ2-3	TRBD1	few	CASSSQGQMITDTQYF	TGTGCCAGCAGCTCCCAGGGACAGATGATAACAGATACGCAGTATTTT
14	TRBV2	TRBJ2-7	TRBD2	.	CASTIAGGYYEQYF	TGTGCCAGCACCATAGCGGGGGGGTACTACGAGCAGTACTTC
14	TRBV29-1	TRBJ1-4	.	.	CSVEGLATNEKLFF	TGCAGCGTTGAGGGGCTTGCAACTAATGAAAAACTGTTTTTT
14	TRBV2	TRBJ1-4	TRBD1	.	CASSERQGAEKLFF	TGTGCCAGCAGTGAACGACAGGGGGCGGAAAAACTGTTTTTT
15	TRBV27	TRBJ2-7	TRBD2	once	CASNFNGRTAYEQYF	TGTGCCAGCAACTTTAACGGGAGGACGGCCTACGAGCAGTACTTC
13	TRBV10-1	TRBJ2-7	TRBD2	.	CASPRGGSSEQYF	TGCGCCAGCCCCCGGGGGGGGAGTAGCGAGCAGTACTTC
20	TRBV10-3	TRBJ2-2	TRBD2	.	CAISESRAGGLRWDTGELFF	TGTGCCATCAGTGAGTCGCGAGCGGGAGGTCTGAGGTGGGACACCGGGGAGCTGTTTTTT
14	TRBV9	TRBJ1-2	TRBD1	.	CASSAMGQNYGYTF	TGTGCCAGCAGCGCAATGGGACAGAACTATGGCTACACCTTC
15	TRBV28	TRBJ1-1	.	.	CASSRNRVMNTEAFF	TGTGCCAGCAGTCGCAACAGGGTTATGAACACTGAAGCTTTCTTT
13	TRBV9	TRBJ2-1	.	.	CASSAEQGHEQFF	TGTGCCAGCAGCGCAGAACAGGGTCATGAGCAGTTCTTC
14	TRBV7-8	TRBJ1-1	.	few	CASSNRGVIGEAFF	TGTGCCAGCAGCAACCGGGGGGTGATTGGTGAAGCTTTCTTT
17	TRBV28	TRBJ1-1	.	.	CASSLRAPQRRIFGFFF	TGTGCCAGCAGTTTAAGGGCCCCCCAGCGGAGGATTTTCGGGTTTTTCTTT
15	TRBV28	TRBJ1-4	TRBD1	once	CASSRTGATNEKLFF	TGTGCCAGCAGCAGAACAGGGGCCACTAATGAAAAACTGTTTTTT
11	TRBV28	TRBJ2-7	.	once	CASSPAYEQYF	TGTGCCAGCAGCCCGGCCTACGAGCAGTACTTC
13	TRBV19	TRBJ1-5	TRBD1	once	CATQGQINQPQHF	TGTGCCACCCAGGGACAGATCAATCAGCCCCAGCATTTT
13	TRBV5-1	TRBJ2-1	.	.	CASTRTEGNEQFF	TGCGCCAGCACCCGGACAGAGGGAAATGAGCAGTTCTTC